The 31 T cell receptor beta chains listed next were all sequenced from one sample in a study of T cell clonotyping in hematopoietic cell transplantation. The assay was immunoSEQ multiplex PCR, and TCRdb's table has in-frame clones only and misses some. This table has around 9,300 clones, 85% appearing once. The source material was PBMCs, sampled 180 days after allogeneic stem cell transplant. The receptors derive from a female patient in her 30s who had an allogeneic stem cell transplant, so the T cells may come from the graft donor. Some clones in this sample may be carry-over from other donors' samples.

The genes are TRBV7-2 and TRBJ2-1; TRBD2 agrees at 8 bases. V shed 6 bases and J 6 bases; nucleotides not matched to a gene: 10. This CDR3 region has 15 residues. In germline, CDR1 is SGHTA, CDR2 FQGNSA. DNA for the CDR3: TGTGCCAGCAGTTCACGTCGGGGGGGCCGCAATGAGCAGTTCTTC. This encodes CASSSRRGGRNEQFF.

The CDR3 DNA reads TGCGCCAGCAGCCCTTATTGGGACGGCGGGCCCACTAATTCACCCCTCCACTTT. This encodes CASSPYWDGGPTNSPLHF. J is TRBJ1-6 and V is TRBV4-1; D perhaps matches TRBD1 (5 bases). The V end lost 4 bases, the J end lost 6 bases, and 22 bases lay between the germline ends. This CDR3 has 18 amino acids. The germline V gene has CDR1 MGHRA and CDR2 YSYEKL.

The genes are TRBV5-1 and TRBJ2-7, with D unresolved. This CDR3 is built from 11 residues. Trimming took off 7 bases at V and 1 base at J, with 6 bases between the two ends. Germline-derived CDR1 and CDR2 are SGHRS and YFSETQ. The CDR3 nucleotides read TGCGCCAGCCATGAGTCCTACGAGCAGTACTTC. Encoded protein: CASHESYEQYF.

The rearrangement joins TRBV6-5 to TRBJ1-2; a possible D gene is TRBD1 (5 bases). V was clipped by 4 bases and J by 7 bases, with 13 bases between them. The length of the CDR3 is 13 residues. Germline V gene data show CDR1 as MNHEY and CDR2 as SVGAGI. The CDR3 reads CASSSGAPPGYTF. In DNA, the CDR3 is TGTGCCAGCAGTTCCGGGGCCCCCCCTGGCTACACCTTC.

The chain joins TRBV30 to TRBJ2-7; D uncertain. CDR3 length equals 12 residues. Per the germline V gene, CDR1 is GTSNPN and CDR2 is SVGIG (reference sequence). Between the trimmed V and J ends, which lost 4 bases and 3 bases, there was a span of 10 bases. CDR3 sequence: CAWKHGNYEQYF. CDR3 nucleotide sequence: TGTGCCTGGAAACATGGGAACTACGAGCAGTACTTC.

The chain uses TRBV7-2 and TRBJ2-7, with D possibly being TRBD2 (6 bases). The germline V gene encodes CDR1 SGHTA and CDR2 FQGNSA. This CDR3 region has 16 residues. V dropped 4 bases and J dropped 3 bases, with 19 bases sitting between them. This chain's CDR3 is CASSSDIWDGGYEQYF. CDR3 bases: TGTGCCAGCAGCTCGGATATTTGGGACGGGGGCTACGAGCAGTACTTC.

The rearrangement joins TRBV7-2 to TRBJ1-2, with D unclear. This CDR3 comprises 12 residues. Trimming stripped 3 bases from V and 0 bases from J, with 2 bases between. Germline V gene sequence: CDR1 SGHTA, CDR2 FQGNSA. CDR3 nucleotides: TGTGCCAGCAGCTTTTCTAACTATGGCTACACCTTC. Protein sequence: CASSFSNYGYTF.

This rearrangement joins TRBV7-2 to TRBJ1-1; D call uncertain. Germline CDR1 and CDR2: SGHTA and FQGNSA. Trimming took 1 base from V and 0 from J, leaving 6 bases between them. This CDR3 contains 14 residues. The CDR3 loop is CASSLGRMNTEAFF. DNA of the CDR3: TGTGCCAGCAGCTTAGGACGTATGAACACTGAAGCTTTCTTT.

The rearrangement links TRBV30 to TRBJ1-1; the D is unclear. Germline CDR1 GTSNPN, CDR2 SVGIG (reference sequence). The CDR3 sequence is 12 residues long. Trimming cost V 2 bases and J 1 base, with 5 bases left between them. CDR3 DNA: TGTGCCTGGAGTCGAACGAACACTGAAGCTTTCTTT. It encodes CAWSRTNTEAFF.

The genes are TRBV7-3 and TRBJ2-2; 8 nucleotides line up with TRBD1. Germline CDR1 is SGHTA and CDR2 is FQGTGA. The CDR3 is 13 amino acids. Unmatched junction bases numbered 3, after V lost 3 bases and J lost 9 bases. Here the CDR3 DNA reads TGTGCCAGCAGCTTCGACAGGGGCCGGGAGCTGTTTTTT. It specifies CASSFDRGRELFF. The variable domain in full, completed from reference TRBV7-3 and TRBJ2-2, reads GAGVSQTPSNKVTEKGKYVELRCDPISGHTALYWYRQSLGQGPEFLIYFQGTGAADDSGLPNDRFFAVRPEGSVSTLKIQRTERGDSAVYLCASSFDRGRELFFGEGSRLTVL.

CDR3 protein: CASIPPGRPNYGYTF. The CDR3 nucleotides read TGTGCCAGCATCCCCCCAGGGCGACCAAACTATGGCTACACCTTC. V gene TRBV7-9 combines with J gene TRBJ1-2, with D tentatively TRBD1 (5 bases). CDR1 and CDR2 from the germline V gene are SEHNR and FQNEAQ (reference sequence). This CDR3 comprises 15 residues. V gave up 7 bases and J gave up 2 bases, with 17 bases separating them.

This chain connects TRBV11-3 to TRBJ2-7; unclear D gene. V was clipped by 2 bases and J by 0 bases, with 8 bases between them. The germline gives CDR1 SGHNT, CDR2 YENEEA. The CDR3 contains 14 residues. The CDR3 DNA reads TGTGCCAGCAGCTTACAGACTCCCTCCTACGAGCAGTACTTC. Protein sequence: CASSLQTPSYEQYF.

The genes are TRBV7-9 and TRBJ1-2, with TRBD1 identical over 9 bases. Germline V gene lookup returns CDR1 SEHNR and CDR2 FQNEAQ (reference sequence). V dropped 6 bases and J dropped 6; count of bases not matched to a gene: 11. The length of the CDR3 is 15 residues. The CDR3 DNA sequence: TGTGCCAGCAGTCGAAATTTGGGGACAGGGCATGGCTACACCTTC. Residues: CASSRNLGTGHGYTF.

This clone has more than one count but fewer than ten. The CDR3 spells CASSLDGWGISNQPQHF. As DNA, the CDR3 is TGTGCCAGCAGCTTAGACGGATGGGGGATTAGCAATCAGCCCCAGCATTTT. The rearrangement joins TRBV7-2 to TRBJ1-5, with D perhaps matching TRBD1 (5 bases). In germline, CDR1 is SGHTA, CDR2 FQGNSA. This CDR3 has 17 amino acids. V was trimmed by 1 base and J by 0 bases, leaving 13 bases between them.

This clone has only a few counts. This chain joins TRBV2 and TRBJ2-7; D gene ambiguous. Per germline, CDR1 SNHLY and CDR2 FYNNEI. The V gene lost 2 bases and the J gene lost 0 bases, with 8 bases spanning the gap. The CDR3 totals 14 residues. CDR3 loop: CASSEYPSSYEQYF. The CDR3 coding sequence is TGTGCCAGCAGTGAATATCCTAGCTCCTACGAGCAGTACTTC.

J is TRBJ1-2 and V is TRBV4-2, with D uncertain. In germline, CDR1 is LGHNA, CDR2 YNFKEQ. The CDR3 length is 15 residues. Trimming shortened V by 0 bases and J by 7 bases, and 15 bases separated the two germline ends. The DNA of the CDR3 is TGTGCCAGCAGCCAAGATAAGGTCTCCCAGACTGGCTACACCTTC. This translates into CASSQDKVSQTGYTF.

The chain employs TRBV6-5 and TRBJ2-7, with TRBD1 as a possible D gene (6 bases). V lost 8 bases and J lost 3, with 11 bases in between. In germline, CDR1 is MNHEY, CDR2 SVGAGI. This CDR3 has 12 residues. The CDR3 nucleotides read TGTGCCAGCGGTCAGGGGAGCTACGAGCAGTACTTC. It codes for CASGQGSYEQYF.

CDR3 nucleotide sequence: TGTGCCAGCAGCACTTCGAACACTGAAGCTTTCTTT. Its translation: CASSTSNTEAFF. This chain uses TRBV5-4 with TRBJ1-1; the D is unclear. V dropped 4 bases and J dropped 1 base, with 5 bases sitting between them. The CDR3 is 12 residues long. CDR1 and CDR2 (germline): SGHNT, YYREEE (reference sequence). Together with reference TRBV5-4 and TRBJ1-1, the CDR3 gives the full variable domain: ETGVTQSPTHLIKTRGQQVTLRCSSQSGHNTVSWYQQALGQGPQFIFQYYREEENGRGNFPPRFSGLQFPNYSSELNVNALELDDSALYLCASSTSNTEAFFGQGTRLTVV.

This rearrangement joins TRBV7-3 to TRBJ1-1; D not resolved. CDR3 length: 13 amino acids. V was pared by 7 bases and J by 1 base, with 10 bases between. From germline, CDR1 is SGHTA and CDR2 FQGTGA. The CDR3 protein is CASKEGGNTEAFF. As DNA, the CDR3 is TGTGCCAGCAAAGAAGGAGGGAACACTGAAGCTTTCTTT.

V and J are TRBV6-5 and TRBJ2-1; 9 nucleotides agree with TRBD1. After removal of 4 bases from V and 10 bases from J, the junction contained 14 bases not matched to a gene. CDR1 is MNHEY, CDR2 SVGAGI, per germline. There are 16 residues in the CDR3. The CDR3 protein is CASSFSGTGSSREQFF. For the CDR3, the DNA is TGTGCCAGCAGTTTTTCCGGGACAGGGTCCTCGAGGGAGCAGTTCTTC.

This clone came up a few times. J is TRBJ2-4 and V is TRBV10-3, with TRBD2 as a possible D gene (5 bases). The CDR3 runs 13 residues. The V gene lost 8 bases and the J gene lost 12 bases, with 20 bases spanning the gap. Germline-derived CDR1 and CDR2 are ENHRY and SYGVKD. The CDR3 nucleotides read TGTGCCATCGGTGCGCCCGAGGGTCCCACTCAGTACTTC. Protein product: CAIGAPEGPTQYF.

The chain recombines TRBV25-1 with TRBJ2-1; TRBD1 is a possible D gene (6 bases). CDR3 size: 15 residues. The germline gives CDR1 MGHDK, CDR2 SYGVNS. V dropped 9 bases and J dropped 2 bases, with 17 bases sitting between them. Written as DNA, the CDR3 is TGTGCCAGTGAAGACATCGGGACAACCTACAATGAGCAGTTCTTC. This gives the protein CASEDIGTTYNEQFF.

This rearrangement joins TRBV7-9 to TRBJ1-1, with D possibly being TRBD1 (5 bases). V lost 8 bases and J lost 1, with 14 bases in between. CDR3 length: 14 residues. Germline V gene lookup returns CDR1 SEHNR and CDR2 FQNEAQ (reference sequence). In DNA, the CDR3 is TGTGCCAGCCAACCAAGGGGTAAGAACACTGAAGCTTTCTTT. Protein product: CASQPRGKNTEAFF.

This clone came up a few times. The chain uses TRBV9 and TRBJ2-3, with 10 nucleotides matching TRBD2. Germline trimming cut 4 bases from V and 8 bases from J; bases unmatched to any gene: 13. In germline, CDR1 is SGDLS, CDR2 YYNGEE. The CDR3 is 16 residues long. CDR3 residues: CASSLRLAGASSTQYF. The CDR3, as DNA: TGTGCCAGCAGCCTGAGGCTAGCGGGGGCCTCATCTACGCAGTATTTT.

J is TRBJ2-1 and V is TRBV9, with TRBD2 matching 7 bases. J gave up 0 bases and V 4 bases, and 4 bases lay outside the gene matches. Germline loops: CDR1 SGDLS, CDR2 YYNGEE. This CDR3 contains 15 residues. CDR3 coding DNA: TGTGCCAGCAGCCCCAGCGGGGTCTCCTACAATGAGCAGTTCTTC. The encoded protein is CASSPSGVSYNEQFF.

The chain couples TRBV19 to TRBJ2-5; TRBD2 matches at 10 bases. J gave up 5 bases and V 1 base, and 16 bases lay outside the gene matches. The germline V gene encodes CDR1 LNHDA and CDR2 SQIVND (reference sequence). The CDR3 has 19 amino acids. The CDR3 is CASSIVGLGASGGRETQYF. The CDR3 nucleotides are TGTGCCAGTAGTATAGTGGGTTTAGGGGCTAGCGGGGGTCGGGAGACCCAGTACTTC.

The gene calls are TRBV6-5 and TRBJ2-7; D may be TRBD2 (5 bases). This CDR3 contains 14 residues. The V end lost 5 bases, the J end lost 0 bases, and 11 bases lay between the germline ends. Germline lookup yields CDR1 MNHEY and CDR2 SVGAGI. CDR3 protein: CASSTFGGSYEQYF. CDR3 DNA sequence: TGTGCCAGCAGTACCTTTGGAGGCTCCTACGAGCAGTACTTC.

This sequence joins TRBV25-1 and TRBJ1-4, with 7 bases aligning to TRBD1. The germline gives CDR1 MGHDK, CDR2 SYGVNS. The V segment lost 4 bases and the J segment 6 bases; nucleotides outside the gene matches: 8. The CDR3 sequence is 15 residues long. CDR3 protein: CASSVPQTGDEKLFF. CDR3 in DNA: TGTGCCAGCAGTGTCCCCCAAACAGGGGATGAAAAACTGTTTTTT.

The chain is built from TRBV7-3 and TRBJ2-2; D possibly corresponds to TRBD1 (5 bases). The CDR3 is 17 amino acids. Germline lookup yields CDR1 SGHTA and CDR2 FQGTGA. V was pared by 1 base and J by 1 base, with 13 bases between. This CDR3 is CASSLMRQGGNTGELFF. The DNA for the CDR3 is TGTGCCAGCAGCTTAATGCGGCAGGGCGGGAACACCGGGGAGCTGTTTTTT.

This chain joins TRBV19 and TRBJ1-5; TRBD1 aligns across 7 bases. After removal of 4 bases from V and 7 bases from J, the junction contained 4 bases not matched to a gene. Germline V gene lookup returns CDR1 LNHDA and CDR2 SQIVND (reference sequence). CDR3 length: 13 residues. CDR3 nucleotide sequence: TGTGCCAGTAGTACCACAGGGGTGCAGCCCCAGCATTTT. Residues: CASSTTGVQPQHF.

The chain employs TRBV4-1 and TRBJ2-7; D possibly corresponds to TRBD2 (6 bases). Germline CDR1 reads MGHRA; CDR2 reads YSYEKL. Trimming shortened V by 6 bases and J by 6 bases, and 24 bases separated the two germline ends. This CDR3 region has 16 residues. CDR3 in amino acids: CASRTAFWGEAGEQYF. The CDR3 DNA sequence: TGCGCCAGCAGGACCGCCTTCTGGGGGGAGGCCGGCGAGCAGTACTTC.